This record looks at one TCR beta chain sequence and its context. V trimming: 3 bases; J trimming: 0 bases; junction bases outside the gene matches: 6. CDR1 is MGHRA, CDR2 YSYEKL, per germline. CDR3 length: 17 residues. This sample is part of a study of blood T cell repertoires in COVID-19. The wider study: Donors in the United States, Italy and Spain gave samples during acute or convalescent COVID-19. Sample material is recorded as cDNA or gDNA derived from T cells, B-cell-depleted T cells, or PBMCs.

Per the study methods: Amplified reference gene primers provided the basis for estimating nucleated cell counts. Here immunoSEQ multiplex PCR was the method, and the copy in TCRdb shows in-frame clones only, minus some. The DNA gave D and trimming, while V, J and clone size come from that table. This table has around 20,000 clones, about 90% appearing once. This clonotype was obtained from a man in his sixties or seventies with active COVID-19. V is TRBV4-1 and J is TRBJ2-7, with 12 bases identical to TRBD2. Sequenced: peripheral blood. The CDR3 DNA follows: TGCGCCAGCAGCCACCCGCAGACTAGCGGGAGCTCCTACGAGCAGTACTTC. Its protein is CASSHPQTSGSSYEQYF.